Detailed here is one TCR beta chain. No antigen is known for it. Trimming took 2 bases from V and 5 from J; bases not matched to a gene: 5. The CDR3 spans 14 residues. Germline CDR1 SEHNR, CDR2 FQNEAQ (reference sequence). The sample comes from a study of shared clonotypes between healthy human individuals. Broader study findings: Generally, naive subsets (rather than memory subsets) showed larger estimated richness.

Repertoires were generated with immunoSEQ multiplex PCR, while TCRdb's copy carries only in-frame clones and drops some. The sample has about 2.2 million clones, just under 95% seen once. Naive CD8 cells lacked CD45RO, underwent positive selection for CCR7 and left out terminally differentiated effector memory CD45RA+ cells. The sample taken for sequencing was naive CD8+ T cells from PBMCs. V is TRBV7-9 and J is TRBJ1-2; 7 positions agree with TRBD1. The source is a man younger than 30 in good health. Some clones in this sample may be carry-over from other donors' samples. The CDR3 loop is CASSLQQGTYGYTF. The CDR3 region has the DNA TGTGCCAGCAGCTTACAACAGGGGACGTATGGCTACACCTTC.